These 24 T cell receptor beta chains originate from one sample sequenced in a study of T cell responses to AZD1222 COVID-19 vaccine (dated by TCRdb to about 2021). According to the study, the label for this sample's time point signals: baseline before first vaccination. Libraries were made using the immunoSEQ multiplex PCR assay. TCRdb mirrors the immuneACCESS table, restricted to in-frame sequences. Some clones are absent from its copies; in checked studies, under half trace to an unresolved V gene, and the reason for the others is unknown. This sample has some 200,000 clones in its table, and about 92% of those were observed once. The top ten clonotypes cover approximately 3.9% of the sample. Sequencing used peripheral blood, obtained on day 0 of AZD1222 vaccination. The receptors here all came from an adult in good health.

This rearrangement joins TRBV6-1 to TRBJ2-2; 9 positions match TRBD2. The CDR3 is 19 residues long. Germline V gene data show CDR1 as MNHNS and CDR2 as SASEGT. V was pared by 2 bases and J by 4 bases, with 14 bases of the junction left unmatched. In nucleotides, the CDR3 is TGTGCCAGCAGTGAATGGGATCGGTTGAGCGGGAGGCCCACCGGGGAGCTGTTTTTT. Translating it yields CASSEWDRLSGRPTGELFF.

The chain is built from TRBV6-4 and TRBJ2-3; 9 nucleotides align to TRBD2. CDR3 length: 15 amino acids. CDR1 and CDR2 from the germline V gene are MRHNA and SNTAGT. V was pared by 3 bases and J by 1 base, with 2 bases of the junction left unmatched. The CDR3 DNA sequence: TGTGCCAGCAGTGATTTAGCGGGGGGCACAGATACGCAGTATTTT. Translation gives CASSDLAGGTDTQYF.

The chain combines TRBV27 with TRBJ1-3; D not resolved. Trimming pared 0 bases from V and 0 bases from J, leaving 6 bases between. From germline, CDR1 is MNHEY and CDR2 SMNVEV (reference sequence). The CDR3 is made up of 15 amino acids. CDR3 DNA sequence: TGTGCCAGCAGTTTATCAGTCCGCTCTGGAAACACCATATATTTT. Protein sequence: CASSLSVRSGNTIYF.

The chain recombines TRBV14 with TRBJ1-1; TRBD1 matches 7 bases. V was clipped by 1 base and J by 8 bases; unmatched bases: 4. This CDR3 contains 13 residues. The germline V gene has CDR1 SGHDN and CDR2 FVKESK. This CDR3 reads CASSQGGDSEAFF. The CDR3 DNA reads TGTGCCAGCAGCCAAGGGGGGGACAGCGAAGCTTTCTTT.

The V gene is TRBV4-1, the J gene TRBJ2-1, with D possibly being TRBD2 (6 bases). The CDR3 contains 16 residues. CDR1 MGHRA and CDR2 YSYEKL come from the germline V gene. V was cut by 1 base and J by 12 bases, with 22 bases left in between. In DNA form, the CDR3 reads TGCGCCAGCAGCCAAGTTGACGCGGGCGTAATTAGCGGGCAGTTCTTC. Amino acid sequence: CASSQVDAGVISGQFF.

The chain joins TRBV20-1 to TRBJ1-5, with D hard to call. Trimming shortened V by 3 bases and J by 1 base, and 16 bases separated the two germline ends. The CDR3 spans 16 residues. The germline V gene encodes CDR1 DFQATT and CDR2 SNEGSKA (reference sequence). The CDR3 sequence is CSASPPLLGSNQPQHF. In DNA form, the CDR3 reads TGCAGTGCTAGTCCCCCTCTTCTGGGGAGCAATCAGCCCCAGCATTTT.

The chain couples TRBV3-1 (or the pseudogene TRBV3-2) to TRBJ1-5; unclear D gene. CDR1 and CDR2 from the germline V gene are LGHDT and YNNKEL (reference sequence). The CDR3 runs to 13 residues. Trimming removed 1 base at V and 5 bases at J, with 6 bases between. The CDR3 nucleotides read TGTGCCAGCAGCCAAGGGCCGTATCAGCCCCAGCATTTT. Translation: CASSQGPYQPQHF.

The gene calls are TRBV5-1 and TRBJ1-4; D not certain. Trimming shortened V by 0 bases and J by 3 bases, and 15 bases separated the two germline ends. Germline assignment: CDR1 SGHRS and CDR2 YFSETQ. This CDR3 contains 17 residues. CDR3 in amino acids: CASSLASAYSANEKLFF. The CDR3 DNA is TGCGCCAGCAGCTTGGCGTCGGCTTATTCGGCTAATGAAAAACTGTTTTTT.

This chain uses TRBV5-1 with TRBJ1-3, with D perhaps matching TRBD1 (5 bases). Trimming stripped 5 bases from V and 1 base from J, with 13 bases between. Looked up from germline, CDR1 is SGHRS and CDR2 is YFSETQ. This CDR3 region has 15 residues. The CDR3 DNA reads TGCGCCAGCAGGCAGGGCTTTCCTTCTGGAAACACCATATATTTT. Amino acids: CASRQGFPSGNTIYF.

The gene calls are TRBV30 and TRBJ2-1; 8 positions agree with TRBD2. CDR1 and CDR2 from the germline V gene are GTSNPN and SVGIG (reference sequence). CDR3 length equals 14 residues. The junction had 8 bases not matched to a gene; V was cut back by 0 bases and J by 10 bases. The CDR3 sequence: CAWSVGGAREEQFF. The DNA of the CDR3 is TGTGCCTGGAGTGTCGGGGGGGCCCGGGAGGAGCAGTTCTTC.

The V call is TRBV27, the J call TRBJ1-4; TRBD1 is a possible D gene (6 bases). Germline V CDR1 and CDR2: MNHEY, SMNVEV (reference sequence). V was clipped by 3 bases and J by 3 bases, with 14 bases between them. There are 16 residues in the CDR3. The CDR3 DNA is TGTGCCAGCAGTTTGGACCACAGGGAGGCTAATGAAAAACTGTTTTTT. Its protein is CASSLDHREANEKLFF.

The J gene is TRBJ2-3, the V gene TRBV6-4; D not resolved. Trimming shortened V by 3 bases and J by 3 bases, and 13 bases separated the two germline ends. This CDR3 spans 15 amino acids. Looked up from germline, CDR1 is MRHNA and CDR2 is SNTAGT. The CDR3, as DNA: TGTGCCAGCAGTGAATTGGGTGTGGGGACAGATACGCAGTATTTT. This encodes CASSELGVGTDTQYF.

This chain uses TRBV19 with TRBJ1-1, with TRBD1 identical over 7 bases. CDR3 length: 13 amino acids. Germline V CDR1 and CDR2: LNHDA, SQIVND (reference sequence). Losses at the gene ends were 4 bases for V and 11 bases for J; bases not matched to a gene: 10. The CDR3 protein is CASSREDRSSAFF. The CDR3, as DNA: TGTGCCAGTAGTAGAGAGGACAGGTCGAGTGCTTTCTTT.

The V call is TRBV7-9, the J call TRBJ1-6; D gene uncertain. Trimming took 5 bases from V and 16 from J, leaving 9 bases between them. The CDR3 spans 10 residues. In germline, CDR1 is SEHNR, CDR2 FQNEAQ (reference sequence). CDR3 DNA: TGTGCCAGCAGCCCAGGACCTCTCCACTTT. Translation: CASSPGPLHF.

This rearrangement joins TRBV24-1 to TRBJ2-3, with 13 bases that match TRBD2. CDR3 length equals 19 residues. Germline trimming cut 4 bases from V and 0 bases from J; bases unmatched to any gene: 9. The germline V gene has CDR1 KGHDR and CDR2 SFDVKD. CDR3 loop: CATSDPPGTSGTSTDTQYF. The CDR3 region has the DNA TGTGCCACCAGTGACCCCCCCGGGACTAGCGGGACTAGCACAGATACGCAGTATTTT.

The chain recombines TRBV6-6 with TRBJ2-5; 10 positions agree with TRBD2. The J segment lost 1 base and the V segment lost 2 bases, leaving 4 bases of the junction unmatched. The CDR3 is 16 amino acids. CDR1 is MNHNY and CDR2 is SVGAGI in the germline V gene (reference sequence). The chain's CDR3 is CASSYLAGEGQETQYF. DNA for the CDR3: TGTGCCAGCAGTTACCTAGCGGGAGAGGGCCAAGAGACCCAGTACTTC.

The CDR3 region is CASRSTGSHSPLHF. CDR3 coding DNA: TGTGCCAGCAGATCTACAGGGTCGCATTCACCCCTCCACTTT. This chain joins TRBV6-6 and TRBJ1-6, with D possibly matching TRBD1 (6 bases). Germline CDR1 MNHNY, CDR2 SVGAGI (reference sequence). This CDR3 contains 14 residues. With 6 bases removed from V and 8 bases from J, the gap between germline ends came to 14 bases.

For the CDR3, the DNA is TGTGCCAGTAGTTCGGGACAGGTGAACACTGAAGCTTTCTTT. As protein: CASSSGQVNTEAFF. The V gene is TRBV19, the J gene TRBJ1-1, with 8 bases aligning to TRBD1. Per the germline V gene, CDR1 is LNHDA and CDR2 is SQIVND (reference sequence). V gave up 5 bases and J gave up 0 bases; unmatched junction bases: 2. The CDR3 is made up of 14 amino acids.

This clone was picked up a small number of times. An end of the junction differs from the germline gene, which may be a read error. V usage is TRBV11-2 and J usage is TRBJ1-1; no definite D call. The CDR3 has 12 residues. Per the germline V gene, CDR1 is SGHAT and CDR2 is FQNNGV. CDR3 residues: CASSLGMARGVF. As DNA, the CDR3 is TGTGCCAGCAGCTTAGGAATGGCCCGCGGGGTCTTT.

The rearrangement joins TRBV5-1 to TRBJ2-5, with D maybe TRBD2 (6 bases). Between the trimmed V and J ends, which lost 1 base and 5 bases, there was a span of 9 bases. Germline V gene sequence: CDR1 SGHRS, CDR2 YFSETQ. CDR3 length equals 13 residues. In DNA form, the CDR3 reads TGCGCCAGCAGCTTGCTGGGGACTGAGACCCAGTACTTC. It is translated as CASSLLGTETQYF. Together with reference TRBV5-1 and TRBJ2-5, the CDR3 gives the full variable domain: KAGVTQTPRYLIKTRGQQVTLSCSPISGHRSVSWYQQTPGQGLQFLFEYFSETQRNKGNFPGRFSGRQFSNSRSEMNVSTLELGDSALYLCASSLLGTETQYFGPGTRLLVL.

The chain couples TRBV11-2 to TRBJ1-2; D not resolved. The germline V gene encodes CDR1 SGHAT and CDR2 FQNNGV. This CDR3 contains 17 residues. V was shortened by 4 bases and J by 0 bases, with 18 bases between the two germline ends. CDR3 loop: CASSSRASSRANYGYTF. The CDR3 DNA sequence: TGTGCCAGCAGCTCTAGGGCCAGCTCAAGAGCTAACTATGGCTACACCTTC.

The J gene is TRBJ1-1, the V gene TRBV7-2; D call uncertain. V was clipped by 3 bases and J by 1 base, with 9 bases between them. CDR3 size: 14 residues. Per the germline V gene, CDR1 is SGHTA and CDR2 is FQGNSA. Here the CDR3 DNA reads TGTGCCAGCAGCTTCGGGCCAGAGAACACTGAAGCTTTCTTT. Its protein is CASSFGPENTEAFF.

The chain employs TRBV10-1 and TRBJ2-3; D tentatively reads TRBD1 or TRBD2 (5 bases each). The CDR3 sequence is 13 residues long. The V and J ends lost 7 bases and 6 bases respectively, with 14 bases between them. Germline lookup yields CDR1 WNHNN and CDR2 SYGVQD (reference sequence). CDR3 nucleotide sequence: TGCGCCAGCAAAGGGACGGTGGAGGATACGCAGTATTTT. Its protein product is CASKGTVEDTQYF.

The chain combines TRBV19 with TRBJ1-4; D possibly corresponds to TRBD1 (5 bases). Germline V gene lookup returns CDR1 LNHDA and CDR2 SQIVND (reference sequence). There are 16 residues in the CDR3. Trimming pared 4 bases from V and 7 bases from J, leaving 19 bases between. CDR3 loop: CASSRHRRGGGEKLFF. CDR3 DNA: TGTGCCAGTAGTAGACATCGGAGGGGTGGAGGTGAAAAACTGTTTTTT.